This T cell receptor beta chain was retrieved from a study of T cell responses to AZD1222 COVID-19 vaccine. Broader study findings: Reportedly, nearly half of unique spike TCRs recognized epitopes outside B.1.351/B.1.1.7 mutations. CD4 TCRs associated with vaccination spanned spike, dominating at 160-218 and 743-854. At study baseline, merely over 5 AZD1222 recipients were seropositive.

The assay was immunoSEQ multiplex PCR, and TCRdb's table has in-frame clones only and misses some. The data show more than 95,000 clones, approximately 90% seen once. The CDR3 loop spans 11 amino acids. V gave up 10 bases and J gave up 2 bases, with 8 bases separating them. Per germline, CDR1 MDHEN and CDR2 SYDVKM. With respect to this clone: Its target is not known.

This chain links TRBV28 with TRBJ2-5, with D tentatively TRBD2 (6 bases). This receptor was taken from an adult in good health. The sample was peripheral blood, taken on day 0 of AZD1222 vaccination. CDR3: CAIAGQETQYF. The CDR3 DNA reads as TGTGCCATCGCGGGGCAAGAGACCCAGTACTTC.